This TCR beta chain originates from a study of response to subunit inactivated influenza vaccine. This clonotype was seen at least ten times. MiXCR, applied by TCRdb to the RT-PCR reads, yields one record per CDR3 protein. The sample includes 550,000 to 800,000 distinct CDR3 sequences, about 15% of them seen just once. This clonotype was obtained from a man in his fifties who received an inactivated influenza vaccine. The specimen comprised PBMCs from blood, sampled around 15 days before vaccination.

DNA of the CDR3: TGTGCCAGCAGTTTAAGTCCCAATGAAAAACTGTTTTTT. This encodes CASSLSPNEKLFF. The rearrangement links TRBV12-3 or TRBV12-4 to TRBJ1-4; D remains ambiguous. This CDR3 contains 13 residues. The V end was cut by 2 bases, the J end by 5 bases, with 6 bases between.